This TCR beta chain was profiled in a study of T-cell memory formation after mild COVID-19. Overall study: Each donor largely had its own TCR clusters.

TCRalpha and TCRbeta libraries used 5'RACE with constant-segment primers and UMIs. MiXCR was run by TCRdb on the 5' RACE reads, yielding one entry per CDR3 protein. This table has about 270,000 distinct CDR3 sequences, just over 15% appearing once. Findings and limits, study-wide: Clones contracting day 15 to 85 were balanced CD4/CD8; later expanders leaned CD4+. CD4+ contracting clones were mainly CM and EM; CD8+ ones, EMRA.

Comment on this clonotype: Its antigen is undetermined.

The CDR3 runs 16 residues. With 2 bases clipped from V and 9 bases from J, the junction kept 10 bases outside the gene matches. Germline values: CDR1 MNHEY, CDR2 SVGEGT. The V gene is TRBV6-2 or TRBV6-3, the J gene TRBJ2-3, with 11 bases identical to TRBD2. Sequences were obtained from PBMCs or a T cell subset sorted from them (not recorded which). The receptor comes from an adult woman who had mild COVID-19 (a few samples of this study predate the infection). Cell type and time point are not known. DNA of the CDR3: TGTGCCAGCAGTTACGCCGGGACTAGCGGTACTCGGACGCAGTATTTT. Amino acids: CASSYAGTSGTRTQYF.